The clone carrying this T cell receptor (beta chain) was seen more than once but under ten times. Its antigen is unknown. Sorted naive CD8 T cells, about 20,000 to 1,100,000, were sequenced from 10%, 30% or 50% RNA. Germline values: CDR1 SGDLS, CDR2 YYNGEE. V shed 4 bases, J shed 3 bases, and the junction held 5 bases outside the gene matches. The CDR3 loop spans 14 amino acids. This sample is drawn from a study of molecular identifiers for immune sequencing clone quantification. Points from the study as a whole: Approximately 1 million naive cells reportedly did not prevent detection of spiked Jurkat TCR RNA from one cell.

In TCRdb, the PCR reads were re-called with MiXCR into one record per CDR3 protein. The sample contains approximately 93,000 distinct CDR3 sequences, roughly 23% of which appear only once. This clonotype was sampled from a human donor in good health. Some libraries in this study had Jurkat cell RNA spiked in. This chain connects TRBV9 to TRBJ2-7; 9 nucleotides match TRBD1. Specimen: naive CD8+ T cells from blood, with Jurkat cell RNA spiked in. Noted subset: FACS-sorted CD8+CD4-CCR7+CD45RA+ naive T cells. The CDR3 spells CASSISTGGYEQYF. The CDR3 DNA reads TGTGCCAGCAGCATCTCGACAGGGGGCTACGAGCAGTACTTC.